Presented here are 10 T cell receptor beta chains from one specimen sequenced in a study of beta chain features in type 1 diabetes. The whole isolated RNA underwent reverse transcription, so sequencing captured expressed TCRB transcripts. Method: immunoSEQ multiplex PCR; TCRdb's copy keeps in-frame clones and lacks some. This sample has 110,000 to 150,000 clones; roughly a tenth occur once, and the top ten carry 0.6% to 0.85%. Source material: central memory CD4+ T cells from blood. These TCRs come from a young man in good health.

This clone occurred a few times. The chain has TRBV2 and TRBJ2-2, with 10 bases matching TRBD1. The V gene end was trimmed by 6 bases and the J gene end by 4 bases; junction bases not matched to a gene: 2. Germline assignment: CDR1 SNHLY and CDR2 FYNNEI. The CDR3 length is 14 residues. Here the CDR3 reads CASRGQGRTGELFF. In nucleotides, the CDR3 is TGTGCCAGCAGGGGACAGGGGCGCACCGGGGAGCTGTTTTTT.

This clone was seen a few times. The chain employs TRBV28 and TRBJ2-1; 11 bases fit TRBD2. The ends lost 3 bases at V and 2 bases at J; junction bases unmatched: 9. Germline V gene lookup returns CDR1 MDHEN and CDR2 SYDVKM. This CDR3 has 18 residues. CDR3 sequence: CASSLGASGGPAYNEQFF. In DNA, the CDR3 is TGTGCCAGCAGTTTGGGCGCTAGCGGGGGGCCAGCCTACAATGAGCAGTTCTTC.

The CDR3: CASSLGTSGYNEQFF. CDR3 bases: TGTGCCAGCAGCTTGGGGACTAGCGGCTACAATGAGCAGTTCTTC. The V gene is TRBV5-4, the J gene TRBJ2-1; 10 bases are a match to TRBD2. The CDR3 is 15 residues long. Trimming cost V 0 bases and J 3 bases; bases outside gene matches: 0. Germline CDR1 SGHNT, CDR2 YYREEE (reference sequence).

The rearrangement links TRBV30 to TRBJ1-5, with TRBD1 matching over 9 bases. The germline gives CDR1 GTSNPN, CDR2 SVGIG (reference sequence). Germline trimming cut 2 bases from V and 4 bases from J; bases unmatched to any gene: 3. The CDR3 totals 14 residues. CDR3 in DNA: TGTGCCTGGAGTTTCGGACAGGGGAATCAGCCCCAGCATTTT. Protein product: CAWSFGQGNQPQHF.

The chain joins TRBV6-5 to TRBJ2-2, with a tentative D call TRBD1 (6 bases). V lost 2 bases, J lost 6 bases, and 10 bases lay in between. There are 14 residues in the CDR3. The germline V gene has CDR1 MNHEY and CDR2 SVGAGI. CDR3 nucleotide sequence: TGTGCCAGCAGTTACCGCGAGGGGGCCGGGGAGCTGTTTTTT. Translation: CASSYREGAGELFF.

This clone was counted a few times. The CDR3 DNA reads as TGCGCCAGCAGCCATTCGGGACAGTATAATTCACCCCTCCACTTT. This sequence encodes CASSHSGQYNSPLHF. This chain uses TRBV4-3 with TRBJ1-6; 7 positions agree with TRBD1. This CDR3 is 15 amino acids long. With 3 bases clipped from V and 4 bases from J, the junction kept 3 bases outside the gene matches. Germline CDR1 LGHNA, CDR2 YSLEER.

The chain uses TRBV25-1 and TRBJ1-6, with D perhaps matching TRBD1 (5 bases). Trimming left V 8 bases short and J 5 bases short, with 13 bases between. There are 14 residues in the CDR3. Germline lookup yields CDR1 MGHDK and CDR2 SYGVNS. In DNA, the CDR3 is TGTGCCAGCGCGACCCTGACAGATAATTCACCCCTCCACTTT. The encoded protein is CASATLTDNSPLHF.

This clone occurred a few times. The CDR3: CAWSVGTGPYEQYF. CDR3 nucleotides: TGTGCCTGGAGTGTCGGGACAGGCCCCTACGAGCAGTACTTC. The chain couples TRBV30 to TRBJ2-7; 8 nucleotides match TRBD1. The CDR3 is 14 residues long. Germline lookup yields CDR1 GTSNPN and CDR2 SVGIG (reference sequence). J lost 2 bases, V lost 0 bases, and 3 bases had no gene match.

The chain links TRBV4-3 to TRBJ1-3, with D unresolved. The CDR3 has 15 amino acids. The germline V and J ends were trimmed by 0 bases and 0 bases, with 6 bases remaining between them. Per the germline V gene, CDR1 is LGHNA and CDR2 is YSLEER. For the CDR3, the DNA is TGCGCCAGCAGCCAAGATCCCAGCTCTGGAAACACCATATATTTT. It translates to CASSQDPSSGNTIYF.

This clone was observed a handful of times. A much larger clone lies a single base off, so this may be a read error. The chain carries TRBV7-2 and TRBJ2-5; TRBD1 aligns across 7 bases. The J call may be faulty, since TRBJ2-7 better matches the DNA end. The V gene's germline CDR1 is SGHTA and CDR2 FQGNSA. CDR3 length equals 13 residues. The CDR3 nucleotides read TGTGCCAGCAGCTTGGGACAGTTCTACGAGCAGTACTTC. Translating gives CASSLGQFYEQYF.